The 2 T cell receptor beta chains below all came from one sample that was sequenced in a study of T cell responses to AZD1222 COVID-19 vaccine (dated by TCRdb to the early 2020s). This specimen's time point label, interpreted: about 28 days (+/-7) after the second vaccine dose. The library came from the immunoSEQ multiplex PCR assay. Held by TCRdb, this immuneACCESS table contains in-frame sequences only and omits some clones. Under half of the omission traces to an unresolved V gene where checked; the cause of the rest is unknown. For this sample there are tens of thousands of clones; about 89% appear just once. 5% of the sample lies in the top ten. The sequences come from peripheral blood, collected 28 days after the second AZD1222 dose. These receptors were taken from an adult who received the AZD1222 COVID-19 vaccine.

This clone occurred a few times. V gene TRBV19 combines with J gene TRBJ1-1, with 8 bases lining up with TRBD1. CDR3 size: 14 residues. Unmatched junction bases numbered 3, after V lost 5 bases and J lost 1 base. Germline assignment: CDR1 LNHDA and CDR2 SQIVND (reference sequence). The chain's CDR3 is CASSLGTGNTEAFF. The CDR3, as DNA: TGTGCCAGTAGTCTCGGGACAGGGAACACTGAAGCTTTCTTT. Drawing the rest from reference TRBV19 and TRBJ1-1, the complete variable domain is DGGITQSPKYLFRKEGQNVTLSCEQNLNHDAMYWYRQDPGQGLRLIYYSQIVNDFQKGDIAEGYSVSREKKESFPLTVTSAQKNPTAFYLCASSLGTGNTEAFFGQGTRLTVV.

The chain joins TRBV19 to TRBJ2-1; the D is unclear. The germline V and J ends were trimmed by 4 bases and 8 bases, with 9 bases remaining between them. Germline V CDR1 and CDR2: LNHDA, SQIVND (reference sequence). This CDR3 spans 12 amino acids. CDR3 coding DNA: TGTGCCAGTAGTAGTGTTGGGTATGAGCAGTTCTTC. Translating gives CASSSVGYEQFF.